This T cell receptor beta chain was captured in a study of cytomegalovirus exposure and HLA in healthy donors. A remark on this clone: Its antigen is still unknown.

PCR primers comprised 60 Vbeta and 13 Jbeta primers. The table came from immunoSEQ multiplex PCR; TCRdb's copy has only in-frame clones and leaves some out. The repertoire holds about 190,000 clones, almost 75% seen once, with 3% to 3.5% in the top ten. Despite likely unrecorded immune exposures, the donors were nominally healthy at the time of sampling. Deletions cut 1 base from V and 5 bases from J, with 18 bases between. Per germline, CDR1 SGHDN and CDR2 FVKESK. The CDR3 sequence is 18 residues long. Regarding the study as a whole: Later work found most CMV-associated TCR beta chains apparently HLA-restricted. Some V segments (TRBV6-2 and TRBV6-3 among them) were excluded as indistinguishable.

Source material: PBMCs. The source of this sequence is a woman in her 30s in good health and CMV-seropositive. This chain joins TRBV14 and TRBJ1-6; the D gene is possibly TRBD1 (5 bases). The chain's CDR3 is CASSQVKRGRTHNSPLHF. Written as DNA, the CDR3 is TGTGCCAGCAGCCAAGTCAAAAGGGGCAGGACGCATAATTCACCCCTCCACTTT.